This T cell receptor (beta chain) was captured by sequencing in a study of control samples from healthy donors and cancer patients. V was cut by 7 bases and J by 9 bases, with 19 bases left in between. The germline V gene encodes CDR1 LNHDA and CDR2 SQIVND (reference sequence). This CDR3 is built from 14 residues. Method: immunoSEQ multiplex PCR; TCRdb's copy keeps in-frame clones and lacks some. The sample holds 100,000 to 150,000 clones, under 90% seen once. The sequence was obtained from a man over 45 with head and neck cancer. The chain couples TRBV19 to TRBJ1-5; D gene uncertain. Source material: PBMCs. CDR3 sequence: CASTPERFGGPQHF. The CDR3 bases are TGTGCCAGTACCCCGGAGCGGTTTGGAGGGCCCCAGCATTTT.